This entry is about one TCR beta chain. The count of this clonotype is one. Its target antigen remains unknown. Base qualities are not at hand, and no much larger clone is one base apart. The sample is drawn from a study of human T cells and chemical hapten exposure (dated by TCRdb to about 2021). Regarding the study in general: For sensitization, 2% DPC in acetone was applied to a roughly 2 cm by roughly 2 cm area of upper inner arm skin. Blood was sampled from patients pre-sensitization (week 0) and at 2, 6 and about 24 weeks after DPC sensitization. The study tracked peripheral blood TCR repertoire changes in vivo during primary and secondary sensitization to the hapten diphenylcyclopropenone (DPC) in alopecia patients. Weekly therapeutic DPC doses were additionally applied to the scalp of patients throughout the approximately 24-week study period. Most of the patients in the cohort were female, and the cohort covered alopecia areata with under or over 50% scalp involvement, alopecia totalis and alopecia universalis. Blood for TCR sequencing was provided by twenty-nine alopecia patients at one to four time points (pre-sensitization, 2, 6 and 24 weeks). The libraries were sequenced as a pool, and the TCR yield per sample differed mostly because of small variations in library volumes within the pool. Patch testing on the upper back used Finn chambers containing 0.01% DPC, with scoring done after 6 days according to International Contact Dermatitis Research Group standards. General findings and caveats noted by the study authors: All patients had alopecia, a presumed autoimmune disease, so their immune response might differ from that of healthy individuals. After repeated subsampling, the strength of the expansion versus patch-test correlation and the threshold at which it became significant changed. DPC sensitization did not change how many TCRs were above 1 in 1000 frequency, and no evidence was found of alterations in global repertoire structure. Patch test score correlated positively with the number of PT1 expanded TCRs, reaching significance at thresholds 8, 16 and 32 but not at 4. Expanded TCRs formed significantly more large CDR3 similarity clusters than pre-sensitization or healthy control sets, consistent with antigen-driven responses.

The CDR3 holds 16 amino acids from the cysteine to the phenylalanine. Only the CDR3 DNA stays, 48 bases, in frame from base 1. The germline V gene specifies SGDLS as CDR1 and YYNGEE as CDR2. V gives up 4 bases and J gives up 0 bases, and the segment between their germline ends measures 15 bases. The method was RACE. The reads were generated on a NextSeq 500. During library preparation, unique molecular identifiers were attached to individual cDNA molecules so that TCRs could be counted quantitatively and reproducibly. From each blood RNA sample, both TCR alpha and TCR beta chains were sequenced. As for how the authors treated the data: The median number of TCRs per sample was 90,000 to 100,000, ranging from about 23,224 to 690,600. V, J and CDR3 annotation of the TCR reads was performed with the Decombinator software suite. Every sample was subsampled to the same number of TCRs (28,000) for the PS versus PT1 abundance plots. TCRs were defined as expanded if absent before sensitization and observed at least eight times at the 2-week time point. The public reads were quality trimmed at Q25 with fastp and then assembled into clones with MiXCR by TCRdb, keeping productive beta chains. Rows merge per CDR3 protein into single entries with the most common DNA and genes. The V and J calls come from TCRdb's annotation, not from the publication. This sample gives under 200,000 distinct CDR3 sequences in total; 30% of them show up just once. Just under 3% of the sample belongs to the ten largest clones.

The time point label, read with the paper, signifies: pre-sensitization, week 0. The treatment or condition label, as the study defines it: therapeutic diphenylcyclopropenone sensitization with weekly scalp DPC. At each patch-test visit, blood was drawn before the patch test was applied. Eligible patients were aged 18 to 70, diagnosed with alopecia, deemed suitable for DPC therapy, and excluded if pregnant. Total RNA was isolated from unfractionated whole blood collected in Tempus Blood RNA tubes. The sequence is built from TRBV9 and TRBJ2-3; the D gene is possibly TRBD2, with 5 bases matching. The sample was whole blood, taken in connection with sensitization to the hapten diphenylcyclopropenone (DPC). The source is a woman in her 30s with alopecia areata. Some clones in this sample may be carry-over from other donors' samples. The DNA sequence is as follows: TGTGCCAGCAGCCCCAGACGAGGGCCTAGCACAGATACGCAGTATTTT. Its protein product is CASSPRRGPSTDTQYF.